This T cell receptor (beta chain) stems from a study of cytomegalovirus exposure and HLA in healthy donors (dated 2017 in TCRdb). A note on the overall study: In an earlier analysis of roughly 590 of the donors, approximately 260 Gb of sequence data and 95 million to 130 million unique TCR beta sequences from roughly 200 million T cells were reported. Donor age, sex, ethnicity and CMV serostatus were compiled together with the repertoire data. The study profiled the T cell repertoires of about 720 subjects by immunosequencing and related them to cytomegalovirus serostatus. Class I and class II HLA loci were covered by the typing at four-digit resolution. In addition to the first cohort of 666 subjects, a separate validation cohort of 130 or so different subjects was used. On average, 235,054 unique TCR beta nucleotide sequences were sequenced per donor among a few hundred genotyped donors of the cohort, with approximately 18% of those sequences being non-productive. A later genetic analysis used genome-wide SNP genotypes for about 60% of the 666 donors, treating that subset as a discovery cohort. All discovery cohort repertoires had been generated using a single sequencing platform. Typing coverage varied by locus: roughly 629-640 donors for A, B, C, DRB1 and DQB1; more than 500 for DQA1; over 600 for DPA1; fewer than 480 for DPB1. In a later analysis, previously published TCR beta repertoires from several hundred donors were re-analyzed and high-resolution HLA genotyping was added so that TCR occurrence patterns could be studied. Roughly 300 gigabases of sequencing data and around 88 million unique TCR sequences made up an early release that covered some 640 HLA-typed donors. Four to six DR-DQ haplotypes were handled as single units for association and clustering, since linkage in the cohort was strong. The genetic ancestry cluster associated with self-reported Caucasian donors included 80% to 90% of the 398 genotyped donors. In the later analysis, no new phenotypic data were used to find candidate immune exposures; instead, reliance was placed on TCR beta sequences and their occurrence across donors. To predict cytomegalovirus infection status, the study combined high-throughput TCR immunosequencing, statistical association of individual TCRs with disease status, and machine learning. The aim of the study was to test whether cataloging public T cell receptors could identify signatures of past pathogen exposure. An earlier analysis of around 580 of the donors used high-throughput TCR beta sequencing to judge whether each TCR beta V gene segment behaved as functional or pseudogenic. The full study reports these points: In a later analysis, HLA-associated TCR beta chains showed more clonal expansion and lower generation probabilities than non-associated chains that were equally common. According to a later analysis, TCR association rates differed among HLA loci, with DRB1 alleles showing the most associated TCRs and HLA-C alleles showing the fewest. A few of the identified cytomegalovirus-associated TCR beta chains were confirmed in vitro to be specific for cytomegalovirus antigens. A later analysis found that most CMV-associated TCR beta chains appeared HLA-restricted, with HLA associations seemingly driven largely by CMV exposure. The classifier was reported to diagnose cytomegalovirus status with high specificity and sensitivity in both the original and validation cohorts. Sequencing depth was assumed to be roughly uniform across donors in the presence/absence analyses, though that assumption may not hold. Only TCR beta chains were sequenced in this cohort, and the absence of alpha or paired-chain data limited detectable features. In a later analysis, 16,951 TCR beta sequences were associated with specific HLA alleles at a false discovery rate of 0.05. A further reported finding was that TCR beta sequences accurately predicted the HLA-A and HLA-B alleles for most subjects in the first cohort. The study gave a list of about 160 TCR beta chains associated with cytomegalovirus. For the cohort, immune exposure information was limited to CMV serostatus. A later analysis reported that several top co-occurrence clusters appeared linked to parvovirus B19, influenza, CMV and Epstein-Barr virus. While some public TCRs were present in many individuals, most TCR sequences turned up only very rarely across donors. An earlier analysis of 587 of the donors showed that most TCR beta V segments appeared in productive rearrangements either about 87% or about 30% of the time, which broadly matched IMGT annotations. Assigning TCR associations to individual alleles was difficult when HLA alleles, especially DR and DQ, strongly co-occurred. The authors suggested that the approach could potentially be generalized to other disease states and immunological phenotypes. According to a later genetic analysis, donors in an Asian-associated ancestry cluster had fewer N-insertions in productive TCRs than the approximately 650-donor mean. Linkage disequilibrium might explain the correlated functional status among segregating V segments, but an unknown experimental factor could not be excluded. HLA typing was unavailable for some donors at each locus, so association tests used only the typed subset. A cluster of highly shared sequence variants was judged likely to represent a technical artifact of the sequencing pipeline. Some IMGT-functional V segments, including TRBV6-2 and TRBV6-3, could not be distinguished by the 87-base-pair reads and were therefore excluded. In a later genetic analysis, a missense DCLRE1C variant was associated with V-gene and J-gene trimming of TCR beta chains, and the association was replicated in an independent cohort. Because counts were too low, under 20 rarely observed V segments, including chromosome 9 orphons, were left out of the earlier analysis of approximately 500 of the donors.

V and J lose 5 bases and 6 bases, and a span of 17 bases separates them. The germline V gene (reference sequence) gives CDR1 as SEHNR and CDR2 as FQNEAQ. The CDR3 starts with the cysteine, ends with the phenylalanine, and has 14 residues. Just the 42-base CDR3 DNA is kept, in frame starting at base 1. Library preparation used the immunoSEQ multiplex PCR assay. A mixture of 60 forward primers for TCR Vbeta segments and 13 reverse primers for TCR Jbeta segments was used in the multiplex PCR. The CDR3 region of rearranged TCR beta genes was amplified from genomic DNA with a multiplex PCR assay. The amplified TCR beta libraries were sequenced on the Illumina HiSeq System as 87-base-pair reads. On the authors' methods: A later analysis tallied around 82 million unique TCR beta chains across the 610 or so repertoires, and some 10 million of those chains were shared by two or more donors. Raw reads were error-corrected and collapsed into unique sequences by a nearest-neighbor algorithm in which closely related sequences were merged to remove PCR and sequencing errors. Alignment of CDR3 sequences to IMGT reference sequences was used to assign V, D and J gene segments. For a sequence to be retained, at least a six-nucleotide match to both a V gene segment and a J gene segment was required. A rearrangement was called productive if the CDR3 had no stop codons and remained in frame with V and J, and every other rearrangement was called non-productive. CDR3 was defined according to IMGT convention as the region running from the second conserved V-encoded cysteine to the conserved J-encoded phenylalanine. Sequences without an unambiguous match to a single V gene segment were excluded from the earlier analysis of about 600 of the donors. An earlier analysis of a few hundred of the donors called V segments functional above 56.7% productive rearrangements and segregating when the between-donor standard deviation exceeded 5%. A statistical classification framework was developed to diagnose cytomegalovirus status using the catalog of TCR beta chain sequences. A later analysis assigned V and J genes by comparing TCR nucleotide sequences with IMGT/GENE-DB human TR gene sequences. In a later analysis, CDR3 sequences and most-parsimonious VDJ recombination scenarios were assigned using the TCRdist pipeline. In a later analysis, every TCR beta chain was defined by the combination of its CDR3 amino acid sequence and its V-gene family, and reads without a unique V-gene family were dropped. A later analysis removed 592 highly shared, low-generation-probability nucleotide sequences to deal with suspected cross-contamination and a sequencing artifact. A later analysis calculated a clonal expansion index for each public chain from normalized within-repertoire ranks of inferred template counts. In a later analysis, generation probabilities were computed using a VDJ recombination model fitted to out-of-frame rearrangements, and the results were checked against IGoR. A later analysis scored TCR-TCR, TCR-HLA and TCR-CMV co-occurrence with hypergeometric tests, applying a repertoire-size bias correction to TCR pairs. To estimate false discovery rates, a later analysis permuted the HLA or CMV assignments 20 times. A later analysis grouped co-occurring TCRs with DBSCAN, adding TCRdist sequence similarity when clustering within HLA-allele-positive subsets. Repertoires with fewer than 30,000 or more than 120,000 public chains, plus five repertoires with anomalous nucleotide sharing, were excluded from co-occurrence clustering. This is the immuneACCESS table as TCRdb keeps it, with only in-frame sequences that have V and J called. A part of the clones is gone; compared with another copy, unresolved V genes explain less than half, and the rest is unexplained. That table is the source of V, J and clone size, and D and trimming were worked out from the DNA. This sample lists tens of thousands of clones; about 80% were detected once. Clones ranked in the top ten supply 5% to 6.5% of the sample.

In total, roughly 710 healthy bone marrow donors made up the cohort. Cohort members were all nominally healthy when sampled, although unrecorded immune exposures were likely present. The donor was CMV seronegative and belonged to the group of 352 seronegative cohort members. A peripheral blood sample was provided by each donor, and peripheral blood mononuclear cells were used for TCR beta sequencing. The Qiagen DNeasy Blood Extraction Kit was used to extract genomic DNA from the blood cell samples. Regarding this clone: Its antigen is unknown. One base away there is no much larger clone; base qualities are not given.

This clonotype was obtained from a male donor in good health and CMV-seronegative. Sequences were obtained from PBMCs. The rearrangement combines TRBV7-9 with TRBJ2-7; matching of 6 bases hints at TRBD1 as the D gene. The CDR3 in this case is CASSGPGHQREQYF. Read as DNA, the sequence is TGTGCCAGCAGCGGGCCGGGACACCAACGCGAGCAGTACTTC.